This T cell receptor beta chain originates from a study of control samples from healthy donors and cancer patients. Using immunoSEQ multiplex PCR, the repertoire was profiled, and TCRdb retains in-frame clones only, with some absent. Of about 17,000 clones detected, 85% to 90% appear once; the ten largest clones hold 32%. The CDR3 totals 13 residues. In germline, CDR1 is SGHTA, CDR2 FQGNSA. Trimming took 5 bases from V and 4 from J, leaving 11 bases between them. The sample taken for sequencing was PBMCs. This chain uses TRBV7-2 with TRBJ1-1; the D is unclear. This TCR derives from a man aged 55-75 years with head and neck cancer. CDR3 sequence: CASSRRESTEAFF. In DNA, the CDR3 is TGTGCCAGCAGCCGACGTGAGAGCACTGAAGCTTTCTTT.